This T cell receptor beta chain was identified in a study of Ad26.COV2.S vaccination and SARS-CoV-2 variants. Background on the study: Administration of Ad26.COV2.S was intramuscular, either once or twice 56 days apart. Study-level results: Responses of T cells in total may have been underestimated by the TCR breadth and depth analyses. People who got the vaccine had more spike-specific TCR breadth than people who got placebo.

Data came from immunoSEQ multiplex PCR; TCRdb stores just in-frame clones and leaves some out. This table has hundreds of thousands of clones, about 90% appearing once. The treatment was: around 19 received Ad26.COV2.S at low or high dose, single or two shots; about five received placebo; per-sample allocation not given. On day 63 after the first injection, vaccine and placebo recipients gave samples. Concerning this clone itself: Antigen specificity is unknown.

Germline CDR1 LGHDT, CDR2 YNNKEL (reference sequence). V was clipped by 0 bases and J by 4 bases, with 7 bases between them. The length of the CDR3 is 13 residues. This clonotype originated in a person aged 18 to 65 who received the Ad26.COV2.S COVID-19 vaccine or a placebo. Here the sequenced sample was peripheral blood, taken in a trial of Ad26.COV2.S vaccine versus placebo. V is TRBV3-1 (or the pseudogene TRBV3-2) and J is TRBJ2-7, with a tentative D call TRBD2 (5 bases). CDR3 loop: CASSQEGVYEQYF. Here the CDR3 DNA reads TGTGCCAGCAGCCAAGAGGGAGTGTACGAGCAGTACTTC.